Presented here are 28 T cell receptor beta chains from one specimen sequenced in a study of blood T cell repertoires in COVID-19. The repertoire was sequenced with immunoSEQ multiplex PCR; TCRdb's copy has only in-frame clones and lacks some. This table has tens of thousands of clones, 70% to 90% appearing once. The sample taken for sequencing was peripheral blood. These receptor sequences come from a woman over 75 with COVID-19, enrolled during active disease.

The chain couples TRBV5-6 to TRBJ2-5, with 9 bases fitting TRBD1. The CDR3 length is 14 residues. The V gene end was trimmed by 8 bases and the J gene end by 4 bases; junction bases not matched to a gene: 9. Germline V lookup: CDR1 SGHDT, CDR2 YYEEEE. This chain's CDR3 is CASHRQGERETQYF. The DNA of the CDR3 is TGTGCCAGTCACCGACAGGGGGAAAGAGAGACCCAGTACTTC.

The chain employs TRBV11-2 and TRBJ1-2, with D perhaps matching TRBD1 (6 bases). CDR1 SGHAT and CDR2 FQNNGV come from the germline V gene. The CDR3 is made up of 15 amino acids. V shed 1 base and J shed 8 bases, with 17 bases lying between them. The CDR3 nucleotides are TGTGCCAGCAGCTTAGGAGGGGGTGAGGCCAGGGGCTACACCTTC. Translating gives CASSLGGGEARGYTF. The full variable domain, with the rest looked up from reference TRBV11-2 and TRBJ1-2, is EAGVAQSPRYKIIEKRQSVAFWCNPISGHATLYWYQQILGQGPKLLIQFQNNGVVDDSQLPKDRFSAERLKGVDSTLKIQPAKLEDSAVYLCASSLGGGEARGYTFGSGTRLTVV.

The V call is TRBV24-1, the J call TRBJ2-5; 7 bases agree with TRBD2. CDR1 is KGHDR, CDR2 SFDVKD, per germline. The CDR3 runs to 17 residues. J gave up 5 bases and V 9 bases, and 20 bases lay outside the gene matches. CDR3 sequence (DNA): TGTGCCACCGCCCCTCTCCTTATCGGGAGGAGGTCGGAGACCCAGTACTTC. It is translated as CATAPLLIGRRSETQYF.

This clone was observed a single time. The chain combines TRBV24-1 with TRBJ1-6, with 10 positions matching TRBD1. V shed 7 bases, J shed 11 bases, and the junction held 4 bases outside the gene matches. The CDR3 length is 13 residues. The germline V gene encodes CDR1 KGHDR and CDR2 SFDVKD. The CDR3 DNA is TGTGCCACCAGAGACAGGGGGCCACCACCCCTCCACTTT. Its translation: CATRDRGPPPLHF.

The chain joins TRBV7-2 to TRBJ2-7, with 12 bases lining up with TRBD2. The V segment lost 6 bases and the J segment 0 bases; nucleotides outside the gene matches: 3. CDR3 length equals 15 residues. Germline V gene sequence: CDR1 SGHTA, CDR2 FQGNSA. The CDR3 DNA sequence: TGTGCCAGCAGGCGACTAGCGGGAGACTCCTACGAGCAGTACTTC. Translation gives CASRRLAGDSYEQYF. Looking up the rest from reference TRBV7-2 and TRBJ2-7 gives the full variable domain: GAGVSQSPSNKVTEKGKDVELRCDPISGHTALYWYRQSLGQGLEFLIYFQGNSAPDKSGLPSDRFSAERTGGSVSTLTIQRTQQEDSAVYLCASRRLAGDSYEQYFGPGTRLTVT.

This clone was detected many times. The chain has TRBV7-9 and TRBJ2-1, with 7 bases lining up with TRBD1. Trimming removed 7 bases from V and 6 bases from J; junction bases left unmatched: 0. The germline gives CDR1 SEHNR, CDR2 FQNEAQ (reference sequence). The CDR3 runs 11 residues. The CDR3 nucleotides read TGTGCCAGCAAGGGGGCCAATGAGCAGTTCTTC. Translated: CASKGANEQFF.

The V gene is TRBV9, the J gene TRBJ1-3; D call uncertain. Germline CDR1 reads SGDLS; CDR2 reads YYNGEE. V was clipped by 0 bases and J by 4 bases, with 8 bases between them. The CDR3 is made up of 14 amino acids. The CDR3 nucleotides are TGTGCCAGCAGCGTAGAGGGAGCAGGAAACACCATATATTTT. This encodes CASSVEGAGNTIYF. Using reference TRBV9 and TRBJ1-3 for the parts outside the CDR3, the full variable domain is DSGVTQTPKHLITATGQRVTLRCSPRSGDLSVYWYQQSLDQGLQFLIQYYNGEERAKGNILERFSAQQFPDLHSELNLSSLELGDSALYFCASSVEGAGNTIYFGEGSWLTVV.

The CDR3 here is CASRDSYGYTF. CDR3 bases: TGCGCCAGCAGGGACAGTTATGGCTACACCTTC. The V gene is TRBV5-1, the J gene TRBJ1-2; D is perhaps TRBD1 (6 bases). The CDR3 sequence is 11 residues long. V shed 5 bases and J shed 5 bases, with 7 bases lying between them. The germline CDR1 and CDR2 sequences are SGHRS and YFSETQ.

This rearrangement joins TRBV11-3 to TRBJ2-7, with D tentatively TRBD2 (6 bases). Trimming removed 6 bases from V and 2 bases from J, with 20 bases in between. The CDR3 has 16 residues. Germline V gene lookup returns CDR1 SGHNT and CDR2 YENEEA. This CDR3 reads CASRQTPGTSAYEQYF. In DNA form, the CDR3 reads TGTGCCAGCAGACAAACCCCCGGGACTTCGGCCTACGAGCAGTACTTC.

V is TRBV7-3 and J is TRBJ2-1, with 11 bases aligning to TRBD2. Germline CDR1 SGHTA, CDR2 FQGTGA. The CDR3 has 18 amino acids. Trimming removed 2 bases from V and 7 bases from J; junction bases left unmatched: 13. The CDR3 DNA reads as TGTGCCAGCAGCTTAGGGTCTGGGCTAGCGGGAGGAGGGAATGAGCAGTTCTTC. Protein: CASSLGSGLAGGGNEQFF.

The V call is TRBV11-2, the J call TRBJ2-7, with a possible D match to TRBD2 (5 bases). CDR1 is SGHAT and CDR2 is FQNNGV in the germline V gene. The CDR3 sequence is 15 residues long. Trimming removed 8 bases from V and 1 base from J, with 18 bases in between. The CDR3 loop is CASGVVGAESYEQYF. As DNA, the CDR3 is TGTGCCAGCGGGGTAGTCGGAGCGGAGTCCTACGAGCAGTACTTC.

This clone was seen a handful of times. The genes are TRBV28 and TRBJ2-5; 9 nucleotides align to TRBD2. Trimming took 4 bases from V and 8 from J; bases not matched to a gene: 8. The germline gives CDR1 MDHEN, CDR2 SYDVKM. The CDR3 loop spans 14 amino acids. The CDR3 here is CASSWDLAGTTQYF. The CDR3 region has the DNA TGTGCCAGCAGTTGGGATCTAGCGGGAACAACCCAGTACTTC.

This CDR3 reads CASSYITREKLFF. Written as DNA, the CDR3 is TGTGCCAGCAGTTACATCACCAGGGAAAAACTGTTTTTT. V and J are TRBV6-5 and TRBJ1-4; unclear D gene. Per germline, CDR1 MNHEY and CDR2 SVGAGI. Trimming took 2 bases from V and 8 from J, leaving 9 bases between them. This CDR3 has 13 amino acids.

The genes are TRBV28 and TRBJ1-2, with 10 bases identical to TRBD1. V lost 7 bases to trimming and J lost 4 bases; unmatched junction nucleotides: 6. Germline CDR1 and CDR2: MDHEN and SYDVKM. CDR3 length: 14 residues. The CDR3 bases are TGTGCCAGCAACCGACAGGGGGCGCGCTATGGCTACACCTTC. Residues: CASNRQGARYGYTF.

This clone has only one observation. CDR3 DNA sequence: TGCGCCAGCAGCCGGGAGAACCTCGTGTATGAGCAGTTCTTC. Its protein product is CASSRENLVYEQFF. The genes are TRBV4-1 and TRBJ2-1; the D gene is possibly TRBD2 (5 bases). This CDR3 has 14 amino acids. Germline V CDR1 and CDR2: MGHRA, YSYEKL. The V gene lost 4 bases and the J gene lost 8 bases, with 15 bases spanning the gap.

The chain is built from TRBV18 and TRBJ1-4, with 7 nucleotides matching TRBD1. The V gene end was trimmed by 4 bases and the J gene end by 5 bases; junction bases not matched to a gene: 4. Germline loops: CDR1 KGHSH, CDR2 LQKENI. The CDR3 consists of 14 residues. This CDR3 is CASSRGTANEKLFF. CDR3 nucleotides: TGTGCCAGCTCACGCGGGACAGCAAATGAAAAACTGTTTTTT.

The rearrangement uses TRBV9 and TRBJ2-1; 7 bases map to TRBD2. J gave up 3 bases and V 0 bases, and 12 bases lay outside the gene matches. The CDR3 is 18 residues long. Germline values: CDR1 SGDLS, CDR2 YYNGEE. This chain's CDR3 is CASSVAINGGWSYNEQFF. CDR3 DNA sequence: TGTGCCAGCAGCGTAGCCATAAACGGGGGGTGGAGCTACAATGAGCAGTTCTTC. The variable domain in full, with the rest retrieved from reference TRBV9 and TRBJ2-1, is DSGVTQTPKHLITATGQRVTLRCSPRSGDLSVYWYQQSLDQGLQFLIQYYNGEERAKGNILERFSAQQFPDLHSELNLSSLELGDSALYFCASSVAINGGWSYNEQFFGPGTRLTVL.

The chain employs TRBV9 and TRBJ1-1, with D possibly matching TRBD1 (5 bases). In germline, CDR1 is SGDLS, CDR2 YYNGEE. Deletions cut 2 bases from V and 4 bases from J, with 9 bases between. CDR3 size: 13 residues. This CDR3 is CASSVSGGTEAFF. In DNA, the CDR3 is TGTGCCAGCAGCGTTTCGGGGGGCACTGAAGCTTTCTTT.

The chain recombines TRBV5-1 with TRBJ2-5; D perhaps matches TRBD2 (7 bases). The CDR3 covers 14 residues. Trimming shortened V by 2 bases and J by 5 bases, and 13 bases separated the two germline ends. Per the germline V gene, CDR1 is SGHRS and CDR2 is YFSETQ. The CDR3 DNA follows: TGCGCCAGCAGCTTTGCGGGGGCAGTGGAGACCCAGTACTTC. Protein product: CASSFAGAVETQYF.

This clone was recorded only once. The V gene is TRBV7-3, the J gene TRBJ1-5; D remains ambiguous. The germline gives CDR1 SGHTA, CDR2 FQGTGA. The V end was cut by 5 bases, the J end by 7 bases, with 12 bases between. CDR3 length: 13 amino acids. The DNA of the CDR3 is TGTGCCAGCAGCGGCGGAGCGGGGCAGCCCCAGCATTTT. The encoded protein is CASSGGAGQPQHF.

J is TRBJ2-3 and V is TRBV5-1, with 10 bases fitting TRBD2. The V and J ends lost 7 bases and 1 base, in that order; junction bases with no gene match: 3. The CDR3 totals 14 residues. The germline CDR1 and CDR2 sequences are SGHRS and YFSETQ. CDR3: CASQTSGGTDTQYF. The CDR3 DNA is TGCGCCAGCCAAACTAGCGGGGGCACAGATACGCAGTATTTT.

The chain links TRBV27 to TRBJ2-7; 8 bases agree with TRBD1. V shed 3 bases and J 3 bases; nucleotides not matched to a gene: 4. The CDR3 extends over 14 amino acids. The germline CDR1 and CDR2 sequences are MNHEY and SMNVEV (reference sequence). CDR3 sequence (DNA): TGTGCCAGCAGTTTTCAGGGGGCAGGCTACGAGCAGTACTTC. Its translation is CASSFQGAGYEQYF.

The gene calls are TRBV20-1 and TRBJ2-2; TRBD2 might be the D (7 bases). Germline V gene data show CDR1 as DFQATT and CDR2 as SNEGSKA (reference sequence). The CDR3 covers 14 residues. V lost 3 bases, J lost 6 bases, and 14 bases lay in between. The CDR3 coding sequence is TGCAGTGCTAGTAGGGGGGGGGCGGCCGGGGAGCTGTTTTTT. It is translated as CSASRGGAAGELFF.

V usage is TRBV28 and J usage is TRBJ2-7; 12 positions match TRBD2. The CDR3 covers 13 residues. J gave up 6 bases and V 3 bases, and 0 bases lay outside the gene matches. Per the germline V gene, CDR1 is MDHEN and CDR2 is SYDVKM. The CDR3 DNA is TGTGCCAGCAGTTTGGGACTAGCGGGCGAGCAGTACTTC. Residues: CASSLGLAGEQYF.

The chain carries TRBV3-1 (or the pseudogene TRBV3-2) and TRBJ1-2; possible D gene TRBD1, 5 bases. CDR1 and CDR2 from the germline V gene are LGHDT and YNNKEL (reference sequence). The CDR3 extends over 13 amino acids. Trimming shortened V by 4 bases and J by 4 bases, and 10 bases separated the two germline ends. CDR3 amino acids: CASSLRGGYGYTF. The DNA of the CDR3 is TGTGCCAGCAGCCTCCGCGGGGGCTATGGCTACACCTTC.

V gene TRBV18 combines with J gene TRBJ1-1, with unresolved D. V dropped 2 bases and J dropped 3 bases, with 13 bases sitting between them. Germline V gives CDR1 KGHSH, CDR2 LQKENI. The CDR3 loop spans 15 amino acids. CDR3 DNA: TGTGCCAGCTCACCAGAGGGTGGGTGGGACACTGAAGCTTTCTTT. It translates to CASSPEGGWDTEAFF. The full variable domain, its missing parts supplied by reference TRBV18 and TRBJ1-1, is NAGVMQNPRHLVRRRGQEARLRCSPMKGHSHVYWYRQLPEEGLKFMVYLQKENIIDESGMPKERFSAEFPKEGPSILRIQQVVRGDSAAYFCASSPEGGWDTEAFFGQGTRLTVV.

In its sample, this clone was seen a few times. The genes are TRBV28 and TRBJ1-5, with 11 bases fitting TRBD1. The CDR3 covers 16 residues. V shed 6 bases, J shed 5 bases, and the junction held 9 bases outside the gene matches. Per the germline V gene, CDR1 is MDHEN and CDR2 is SYDVKM. CDR3 region: CASRTPGQGGYQPQHF. In nucleotides, the CDR3 is TGTGCCAGCAGGACCCCGGGACAGGGGGGGTATCAGCCCCAGCATTTT. The full variable domain, completed using reference TRBV28 and TRBJ1-5, is DVKVTQSSRYLVKRTGEKVFLECVQDMDHENMFWYRQDPGLGLRLIYFSYDVKMKEKGDIPEGYSVSREKKERFSLILESASTNQTSMYLCASRTPGQGGYQPQHFGDGTRLSIL.

The J gene is TRBJ1-5, the V gene TRBV5-1, with D possibly being TRBD1 (6 bases). CDR3 length: 14 amino acids. Trimming pared 4 bases from V and 4 bases from J, leaving 12 bases between. The germline V gene has CDR1 SGHRS and CDR2 YFSETQ. CDR3 residues: CASSQDSKNQPQHF. The CDR3 region has the DNA TGCGCCAGCAGCCAGGACAGTAAAAATCAGCCCCAGCATTTT.